Below, 25 T cell receptor beta chains from the same sample are listed, as sequenced in a study of T cell clonality in common variable immunodeficiency (dated by TCRdb to between 2015 and 2016). Library construction relied on the immunoSEQ multiplex PCR assay. TCRdb carries this immuneACCESS record with in-frame sequences only. Its versions omit some clonotypes, under half of them owing to an unresolved V gene in the studies checked, with the rest unexplained. The table records 50,000 to 70,000 clones for this sample, and not one of them appears only once. The top ten constitute approximately 0.84% of the sample. Sequenced: peripheral blood mononuclear cells. These receptors originate from a person aged 18 to 75 in good health.

The sample holds many counts of this clone. The DNA ends 3 residues before the CDR3 does, and the rest of the CDR3 is filled in from the germline J gene. The rearrangement links TRBV30 to TRBJ1-3, with 7 nucleotides matching TRBD1. The CDR3 is made up of 13 amino acids. Germline V gene data show CDR1 as GTSNPN and CDR2 as SVGIG (reference sequence). The trim removed 8 bases at V and 2 bases at J, leaving 6 bases unmatched. The CDR3 sequence is CAHGQVPGNTIYF. Incomplete CDR3 DNA: TGTGCCCATGGACAGGTCCCTGGAAACACC.

This clone was counted between two and nine times. The sequence runs out 3 residues before the end of the CDR3; the remainder is reconstructed from the germline J gene. This rearrangement joins TRBV11-2 to TRBJ1-1; D perhaps matches TRBD1 (5 bases). Germline loops: CDR1 SGHAT, CDR2 FQNNGV. V dropped 4 bases and J dropped 0 bases, with 9 bases sitting between them. This CDR3 contains 14 residues. The CDR3 region is CASSWGLMNTEAFF. The CDR3 bases that were read are TGTGCCAGCAGCTGGGGACTGATGAACACTGAA.

This clone was detected ten times or more. The CDR3 end lies 3 residues beyond the end of the read and is filled in from the germline J gene. This chain links TRBV6-2 or TRBV6-3 with TRBJ1-2, with 8 bases fitting TRBD1. This CDR3 is 13 amino acids long. Germline assignment: CDR1 MNHEY and CDR2 SVGEGT. CDR3 region: CASSYDRGPSYTF. The sequenced part of the CDR3 DNA is TGTGCCAGCAGTTACGACAGGGGCCCCAGC.

Details on this clone: The DNA ends 3 residues before the CDR3 does, and the rest of the CDR3 is filled in from the germline J gene. The chain couples TRBV7-9 to TRBJ1-1; 8 nucleotides match TRBD1. Per germline, CDR1 SEHNR and CDR2 FQNEAQ (reference sequence). The CDR3 is made up of 14 amino acids. The junction had 2 bases not matched to a gene; V was cut back by 1 base and J by 4 bases. The sequenced CDR3 bases are TGTGCCAGCAGCTTAGTCCAGGGGGCCACTGAA. It translates to CASSLVQGATE. Given in full, the CDR3 is CASSLVQGATEAFF.

This clone was observed at least ten times. The read halts 3 residues ahead of the CDR3 end, with the missing end drawn from the germline J gene. The rearrangement uses TRBV20-1 and TRBJ2-7; 8 positions agree with TRBD2. CDR3 size: 13 residues. J was trimmed by 4 bases and V by 2 bases; bases with no gene match: 4. Germline values: CDR1 DFQATT, CDR2 SNEGSKA (reference sequence). The CDR3 DNA, read in part, is TGCAGTGCTAGATCTAGCGGGCATTACGAG. Its translation is CSARSSGHYE. In full, the CDR3 is CSARSSGHYEQYF.

In its sample, this clone was seen many times. The sequence runs out 3 residues before the end of the CDR3; the remainder is reconstructed from the germline J gene. The chain combines TRBV7-3 with TRBJ2-7; the D call may be TRBD1 or TRBD2 (6 bases each). In germline, CDR1 is SGHTA, CDR2 FQGTGA. This CDR3 has 15 amino acids. V lost 2 bases, J lost 1 base, and 12 bases lay in between. The CDR3 bases that were read are TGTGCCAGCAGCTTAGGAGGGGACAAATCCTACGAG. This encodes CASSLGGDKSYE. The whole CDR3 is CASSLGGDKSYEQYF.

This clone has more than one count but fewer than ten. The read terminates 3 residues ahead of where the CDR3 ends, so the germline J gene completes it. The J gene is TRBJ2-7, the V gene TRBV11-2; TRBD1 is a possible D gene (5 bases). The CDR3 length is 12 residues. Trimming removed 0 bases from V and 5 bases from J, with 5 bases in between. Germline-derived CDR1 and CDR2 are SGHAT and FQNNGV. CDR3 residues: CASSLETDEQYF. The sequenced CDR3 bases are TGTGCCAGCAGCTTAGAGACAGACGAG.

This clone was counted many times. The CDR3 end falls 3 residues outside the read, so it is completed with the germline J gene. The J gene is TRBJ2-1, the V gene TRBV10-3, with 13 bases fitting TRBD2. Trimming removed 6 bases from V and 7 bases from J; junction bases left unmatched: 6. The CDR3 consists of 15 residues. CDR1 ENHRY and CDR2 SYGVKD come from the germline V gene. The CDR3 sequence is CAIRPGLAGSNEQFF. Partial CDR3 DNA: TGTGCCATCAGACCGGGACTAGCGGGATCTAATGAG.

This clone has ten or more counts. The read terminates 3 residues before the CDR3 end, so the remaining end is supplied by the germline J gene. The chain recombines TRBV18 with TRBJ1-4, with a possible D match to TRBD1 (5 bases). The germline V gene has CDR1 KGHSH and CDR2 LQKENI. The CDR3 runs 15 residues. V shed 4 bases and J shed 5 bases, with 14 bases lying between them. The part of the CDR3 DNA that was read is TGTGCCAGCTCACTCGGGCAGGGATCGAATGAAAAA. This translates into CASSLGQGSNEK. The entire CDR3 sequence reads CASSLGQGSNEKLFF.

Ten or more counts support this clone. The CDR3 end falls 3 residues outside the read, so it is completed with the germline J gene. The rearrangement links TRBV11-2 to TRBJ1-2; D perhaps matches TRBD1 (5 bases). CDR1 and CDR2 from the germline V gene are SGHAT and FQNNGV. The CDR3 consists of 12 residues. The sequenced CDR3 bases are TGTGCCAGCAGCTTATCTAGGGGCGGC. It codes for CASSLSRGG. The full CDR3 reads CASSLSRGGYTF.

This clone was seen ten or more times. The read terminates 3 residues before the CDR3 end, so the remaining end is supplied by the germline J gene. V is TRBV7-9 and J is TRBJ2-5, with TRBD1 matching 7 bases. V was pared by 5 bases and J by 2 bases, with 8 bases of the junction left unmatched. Germline CDR1 SEHNR, CDR2 FQNEAQ (reference sequence). This CDR3 region has 15 residues. CDR3 DNA (partial): TGTGCCAGCAGCCCCGACAGGGCCTTACAAGAGACC. The encoded protein is CASSPDRALQET. The whole CDR3 reads CASSPDRALQETQYF.

This clone appeared many times. CDR3 bases read: TGTGCCAGTACGCCCGGTGCGGGGACCTTCCAAGAGACC. This encodes CASTPGAGTFQET. The whole CDR3 is CASTPGAGTFQETQYF. V usage is TRBV19 and J usage is TRBJ2-5; D might be TRBD2 (6 bases). With the read ending 3 residues before the CDR3 end, the germline J gene is used to fill in that end. Trimming took 7 bases from V and 1 from J, leaving 19 bases between them. Germline-derived CDR1 and CDR2 are LNHDA and SQIVND (reference sequence). The length of the CDR3 is 16 residues.

This clone was observed many times. The sequenced part of the CDR3 DNA is TGTGCCAGCAGCACGGGGACAGGGGGTGGGGAGACC. Translating it yields CASSTGTGGGET. The whole CDR3 protein reads CASSTGTGGGETQYF. The chain carries TRBV11-3 and TRBJ2-5; 11 positions agree with TRBD1. Coverage ceases 3 residues before the CDR3 finishes, and the germline J gene fills in the end. Germline CDR1 is SGHNT and CDR2 is YENEEA. J was trimmed by 5 bases and V by 5 bases; bases with no gene match: 7. The CDR3 loop spans 15 amino acids.

This clone was counted at least ten times. Sequencing ends 3 residues short of the CDR3 end; the germline J gene provides the rest. The J gene is TRBJ2-5, the V gene TRBV7-9; TRBD1 aligns across 7 bases. The trim removed 6 bases at V and 1 base at J, leaving 2 bases unmatched. The CDR3 length is 13 residues. The germline gives CDR1 SEHNR, CDR2 FQNEAQ (reference sequence). The sequenced part of the CDR3 DNA is TGTGCCAGCAGACGGGACAGCCAAGAGACC. As protein: CASRRDSQET. The CDR3 in full is CASRRDSQETQYF.

This clone came up many times. The CDR3 goes on 3 residues after the read ends, and that part is filled in from the germline J gene. The V call is TRBV19, the J call TRBJ1-4; D unclear. Per the germline V gene, CDR1 is LNHDA and CDR2 is SQIVND (reference sequence). This CDR3 has 15 residues. Trimming took 1 base from V and 7 from J, leaving 13 bases between them. The sequenced part of the CDR3 DNA is TGTGCCAGTAGTATAGTGGGCAAACCCCCTGAAAAA. Amino acid sequence: CASSIVGKPPEK. The whole CDR3 is CASSIVGKPPEKLFF.

This clone was counted at least ten times. CDR3 sequence reads: CASSEWGRGQDEQYF. The CDR3 bases that were read are TGCGCCAGCAGTGAGTGGGGCAGGGGGCAGGACGAG. This chain joins TRBV10-1 and TRBJ2-7; 8 nucleotides match TRBD1. The read terminates 3 residues ahead of where the CDR3 ends, so the germline J gene completes it. V was clipped by 1 base and J by 5 bases; unmatched bases: 7. The CDR3 has 15 amino acids. Germline V gene data show CDR1 as WNHNN and CDR2 as SYGVQD (reference sequence).

This clone was observed many times. The read stops 3 residues short of the end of the CDR3; the missing end is completed from the germline J gene. The gene calls are TRBV12-3 or TRBV12-4 and TRBJ1-2; weak D call: TRBD1 (5 bases). V lost 6 bases and J lost 5, with 13 bases in between. This CDR3 contains 13 residues. CDR3 sequence reads: CASSQTARYGYTF. Partial CDR3 DNA: TGTGCCAGCAGCCAGACAGCGCGTTATGGC.

At least ten counts were recorded for this clone. The CDR3 is cut off 3 residues early in the read; its end comes from the germline J gene. The chain employs TRBV10-3 and TRBJ1-3, with D perhaps matching TRBD1 (6 bases). The germline V and J ends were trimmed by 5 bases and 1 base, with 6 bases remaining between them. Germline V gene sequence: CDR1 ENHRY, CDR2 SYGVKD. There are 13 residues in the CDR3. CDR3 protein: CAISQGSGNTIYF. The covered CDR3 bases are TGTGCCATCAGTCAGGGGTCTGGAAACACC.

This clone came up many times. Sequencing ends 3 residues short of the CDR3 end; the germline J gene provides the rest. The V and J genes are TRBV5-4 and TRBJ1-2, with 7 positions matching TRBD1. CDR1 and CDR2 (germline): SGHNT, YYREEE (reference sequence). This CDR3 contains 12 residues. This chain's CDR3 is CASSFYRGSYTF. Partial CDR3 DNA: TGTGCCAGCAGCTTTTACAGGGGCTCT.

This clone was counted at least ten times. The read ends 3 residues early relative to the CDR3; the germline J gene fills the gap. The chain recombines TRBV5-1 with TRBJ2-2; 8 bases line up with TRBD1. V gave up 2 bases and J gave up 2 bases; unmatched junction bases: 2. CDR1 is SGHRS and CDR2 is YFSETQ in the germline V gene. The CDR3 runs to 15 residues. This CDR3 is CASSFGQGNTGELFF. The CDR3 DNA, read in part, is TGCGCCAGCAGCTTCGGACAGGGCAACACCGGGGAG.

This clone was found many times. Sequencing ends 3 residues short of the CDR3 end; the germline J gene provides the rest. V usage is TRBV6-2 or TRBV6-3 and J usage is TRBJ2-3; 8 bases are shared with TRBD2. The CDR3 is 15 residues long. Germline lookup yields CDR1 MNHEY and CDR2 SVGEGT. Germline trimming cut 6 bases from V and 6 bases from J; bases unmatched to any gene: 11. Partial CDR3 DNA: TGTGCCAGCAGATCGTCCGGGACTAGAGCTGATACG. This gives the protein CASRSSGTRADT. The entire CDR3 sequence reads CASRSSGTRADTQYF.

This clone was seen a handful of times. The read ends 3 residues before the CDR3 terminus; that terminus is restored from the germline J gene. The rearrangement uses TRBV18 and TRBJ2-4, with D perhaps matching TRBD2 (7 bases). Trimming removed 6 bases at V and 3 bases at J, with 15 bases between. From germline, CDR1 is KGHSH and CDR2 LQKENI. The CDR3 consists of 15 residues. The CDR3 reads CASSTRGGRKNIQYF. The DNA read from the CDR3 is TGTGCCAGCTCGACTAGGGGGGGGCGCAAAAACATT.

This clone was seen repeatedly, ten times or more. The read ends 3 residues before the CDR3 terminus; that terminus is restored from the germline J gene. The chain has TRBV28 and TRBJ1-2; tentatively, D is TRBD1 (6 bases). The V and J ends lost 5 bases and 4 bases respectively, with 11 bases between them. Germline V gene lookup returns CDR1 MDHEN and CDR2 SYDVKM. The CDR3 sequence is 13 residues long. CDR3 sequence reads: CASSPQGFYGYTF. The sequenced part of the CDR3 DNA is TGTGCCAGCAGTCCACAGGGCTTCTATGGC.

There are many counts of this clone. Read coverage stops 3 residues before the CDR3 terminus; the germline J gene supplies the remainder. This chain uses TRBV20-1 with TRBJ1-2, with D possibly being TRBD1 (6 bases). The CDR3 spans 16 residues. The ends were cut back, 1 base at V and 3 bases at J, with 18 bases in the middle. Germline V gene lookup returns CDR1 DFQATT and CDR2 SNEGSKA (reference sequence). The CDR3 spells CSARGRAWSGDYGYTF. Partial CDR3 DNA: TGCAGTGCTAGAGGTCGCGCTTGGTCAGGGGACTATGGC.

This clone was found many times. The read gets to within 3 residues of the CDR3 end, and the germline J gene fills in the rest. The rearrangement joins TRBV20-1 to TRBJ1-6; 7 nucleotides line up with TRBD1. This CDR3 spans 16 amino acids. Germline-derived CDR1 and CDR2 are DFQATT and SNEGSKA (reference sequence). The J segment lost 5 bases and the V segment lost 0 bases, leaving 7 bases of the junction unmatched. The covered CDR3 bases are TGCAGTGCTAGAGATTTCCACAGGGGCGATAATTCACCC. Protein: CSARDFHRGDNSP. The whole CDR3 region reads CSARDFHRGDNSPLHF.